This is a list of T cell receptor beta chains from one sample in a study of T cells in Graves' hyperthyroidism and ophthalmopathy. TCRdb analysed the multiplex PCR reads with MiXCR anew, one entry per CDR3 protein. The table includes over 300,000 distinct CDR3 sequences, roughly 15% detected once. The sample consisted of blood. The source of these receptors is a woman between 40 and 55 years old with Graves' ophthalmopathy. Each CDR3 is given with its conserved first and last residue. Each record gives: J gene, V gene, clone size, D gene, CDR3 protein, CDR3 DNA. The D gene is left open where the match is weak. Some rows mark clone size as missing; the rest say once, few, many or name a class of expanded clone.

>TRBJ1-2|TRBV28|many|-
CASGAPDYGYTF
TGTGCCAGCGGGGCTCCTGACTATGGCTACACCTTC
>TRBJ1-2|TRBV7-9|-|TRBD1
CASSSTRDSNYGYTF
TGTGCCAGCAGCTCCACCCGGGACAGTAACTATGGCTACACCTTC
>TRBJ2-1|TRBV10-3|few|-
CAISYHGEQFF
TGTGCCATCTCATATCATGGTGAGCAGTTCTTC
>TRBJ2-1|TRBV5-1|-|TRBD1
CASTLGTGSNEQFF
TGCGCCAGCACCCTGGGGACAGGATCCAATGAGCAGTTCTTC
>TRBJ2-1|TRBV5-1|few|TRBD2
CASSLGRTSGYNEQFF
TGCGCCAGCAGCTTGGGACGGACTAGCGGCTACAATGAGCAGTTCTTC
>TRBJ2-7|TRBV20-1|many|TRBD1
CSARDQDRGIHEQYF
TGCAGTGCTAGGGACCAGGACAGGGGTATACACGAGCAGTACTTC
>TRBJ1-2|TRBV5-1|-|-
CASSFAEGDRYGYTF
TGCGCCAGCAGCTTCGCCGAGGGAGACCGCTATGGCTACACCTTC
>TRBJ2-2|TRBV12-3/TRBV12-4|many|-
CASSLVGSRSNTGELFF
TGTGCCAGCAGTTTAGTAGGCTCGCGGAGTAACACCGGGGAGCTGTTTTTT
>TRBJ1-2|TRBV19|few|-
CASSIHGRTINYGYTF
TGTGCCAGTAGTATTCACGGGCGGACGATTAACTATGGCTACACCTTC
>TRBJ1-1|TRBV6-1|many|-
CAVTGGPMNTEAFF
TGTGCCGTCACGGGTGGGCCGATGAACACTGAAGCTTTCTTT
>TRBJ1-1|TRBV3-1|many|-
CASSQEFRGRNTEAFF
TGTGCCAGCAGCCAAGAGTTCCGCGGTCGGAACACTGAAGCTTTCTTT
>TRBJ2-2|TRBV29-1|many|TRBD1
CSVETGERTGELFF
TGCAGCGTTGAGACAGGGGAAAGAACCGGGGAGCTGTTTTTT
>TRBJ2-1|TRBV3-1|many|-
CASSQEGGNNEQFF
TGTGCCAGCAGCCAAGAGGGGGGAAACAATGAGCAGTTCTTC
>TRBJ1-4|TRBV6-6|-|-
CASSFSGEKLFF
TGTGCCAGCAGTTTCTCGGGTGAAAAACTGTTTTTT
>TRBJ2-2|TRBV20-1|many|-
CSARDRLRGRGTGELFF
TGCAGTGCTAGAGATCGGTTAAGAGGGCGAGGAACCGGGGAGCTGTTTTTT
>TRBJ2-7|TRBV5-1|-|-
CASSRPMRGSPYEQYF
TGCGCCAGCAGCCGCCCGATGAGGGGGAGTCCCTACGAGCAGTACTTC
>TRBJ1-3|TRBV5-5|-|-
CASSKGNTIYF
TGTGCCAGCAGTAAAGGAAACACCATATATTTT
>TRBJ1-1|TRBV18|many|-
CASSTTTNTEAFF
TGTGCCAGCTCCACGACAACGAACACTGAAGCTTTCTTT
>TRBJ2-5|TRBV5-1|-|-
CASSLDRVASETQYF
TGCGCCAGCAGCTTGGACAGGGTTGCTAGCGAGACCCAGTACTTC
>TRBJ2-2|TRBV2|many|-
CASSEDSGNTGELFF
TGTGCCAGCAGTGAAGATAGCGGAAACACCGGGGAGCTGTTTTTT
>TRBJ2-3|TRBV7-9|many|-
CATSRSGTDTQYF
TGTGCCACAAGTCGCAGTGGCACAGATACGCAGTATTTT
>TRBJ2-1|TRBV28|many|-
CASLGGGRAPNEQFF
TGTGCCAGCTTAGGGGGCGGGAGAGCCCCTAATGAGCAGTTCTTC
>TRBJ2-7|TRBV6-1|many|-
CASSAGGTLSYEQYF
TGTGCCAGCAGTGCCGGGGGTACCCTCTCCTACGAGCAGTACTTC
>TRBJ1-2|TRBV3-1|many|-
CASSQRGQGEGYGYTF
TGTGCCAGCAGCCAAAGGGGACAAGGGGAGGGGTATGGCTACACCTTC
>TRBJ2-1|TRBV19|few|-
CASSRPGVFYNEQFF
TGTGCCAGTAGCCGCCCCGGCGTTTTCTACAATGAGCAGTTCTTC
>TRBJ2-2|TRBV11-2|many|-
CASSLVGIAGELFF
TGTGCCAGCAGCTTAGTAGGGATTGCCGGGGAGCTGTTTTTT
>TRBJ2-1|TRBV11-3|-|-
CASSLMGRRGYNEQFF
TGCGCCAGCAGCTTGATGGGACGACGGGGTTACAATGAGCAGTTCTTC
>TRBJ2-5|TRBV6-1|few|TRBD1
CASSLKGARETQYF
TGTGCCAGCAGCCTTAAGGGGGCCCGGGAGACCCAGTACTTC
>TRBJ2-5|TRBV4-1|few|-
CASSQGQYQETQYF
TGCGCCAGCAGCCAAGGACAGTACCAAGAGACCCAGTACTTC
>TRBJ2-3|TRBV28|-|-
CASSTRTADTQYF
TGTGCCAGCAGTACGCGGACTGCAGATACGCAGTATTTT
>TRBJ2-2|TRBV3-1|-|TRBD1
CASSLTGGSNTGELFF
TGTGCCAGCAGTTTGACAGGGGGCTCGAACACCGGGGAGCTGTTTTTT
>TRBJ2-2|TRBV20-1|few|TRBD2
CSASGTSGYTGELFF
TGCAGTGCGTCCGGGACTAGCGGTTACACCGGGGAGCTGTTTTTT
>TRBJ1-2|TRBV6-2/TRBV6-3|many|-
CASSYSIRNGYTF
TGTGCCAGCAGTTACTCGATCAGAAACGGCTACACCTTC
>TRBJ2-7|TRBV7-8|few|TRBD2
CASSFPTSGRFDNPFEQYF
TGTGCCAGCAGCTTTCCGACTAGCGGGAGATTTGACAACCCCTTTGAGCAGTACTTC
>TRBJ2-7|TRBV2|many|TRBD2
CASQGLAKEQYF
TGTGCCAGCCAGGGACTAGCGAAGGAGCAGTACTTC
>TRBJ2-3|TRBV7-9|many|TRBD1
CASSSGTGHTDTQYF
TGTGCCAGCAGCTCCGGGACAGGTCATACAGATACGCAGTATTTT
>TRBJ2-6|TRBV6-1|-|-
CASSVLSGANVLTF
TGTGCCAGCAGTGTCCTTTCTGGGGCCAACGTCCTGACTTTC
>TRBJ1-2|TRBV29-1|-|-
CSVEGLNYGYTF
TGCAGCGTTGAAGGACTGAACTATGGCTACACCTTC
>TRBJ2-7|TRBV3-1|-|-
CASSLRQGVDEQYF
TGTGCCAGCAGCCTCCGACAAGGAGTCGACGAGCAGTACTTC
>TRBJ1-1|TRBV19|-|TRBD1
CATTKQGSGSEAFF
TGTGCCACCACAAAACAGGGGTCGGGCTCTGAAGCTTTCTTT
>TRBJ1-1|TRBV28|many|-
CASTSGPITEAFF
TGTGCCAGCACCTCGGGCCCGATCACTGAAGCTTTCTTT
>TRBJ1-4|TRBV5-1|many|TRBD1
CASSPGTGATNEKLFF
TGCGCCAGCAGCCCCGGGACAGGGGCGACTAATGAAAAACTGTTTTTT
>TRBJ1-5|TRBV5-6|few|-
CASSLADSNQPQHF
TGTGCCAGCAGCTTGGCAGATAGCAATCAGCCCCAGCATTTT
>TRBJ1-1|TRBV5-1|few|-
CASSLGTTGSRTEAFF
TGCGCCAGCAGCTTGGGGACAACAGGGTCTCGGACTGAAGCTTTCTTT
>TRBJ2-1|TRBV5-5|few|-
CASSTLQGREQFF
TGTGCCAGCAGCACCCTACAGGGGAGGGAGCAGTTCTTC
>TRBJ1-2|TRBV20-1|few|-
CSARTTGVANYGYTF
TGCAGTGCTAGAACGACAGGAGTAGCTAACTATGGCTACACCTTC
>TRBJ1-2|TRBV7-2|many|TRBD1
CASSETGTYGYTF
TGTGCCAGCAGCGAGACAGGGACCTATGGCTACACCTTC
>TRBJ1-2|TRBV9|few|-
CASSVGGTDYGYTF
TGTGCCAGCAGCGTAGGGGGGACCGACTATGGCTACACCTTC
>TRBJ1-2|TRBV2|few|-
CASRGQTRANYGYTF
TGTGCCAGCAGGGGACAAACGAGAGCTAACTATGGCTACACCTTC
>TRBJ2-7|TRBV9|many|-
CASNPGGGFYEQYF
TGTGCCAGCAATCCAGGCGGTGGATTCTACGAGCAGTACTTC
>TRBJ2-1|TRBV11-1|many|TRBD2
CASSSTSGSVKGQFF
TGTGCCAGCAGCTCGACTAGCGGGAGTGTTAAGGGGCAGTTCTTC
>TRBJ2-3|TRBV6-1|many|-
CASSYLGATDTQYF
TGTGCCAGCAGTTATTTGGGGGCTACAGATACGCAGTATTTT
>TRBJ1-2|TRBV20-1|few|-
CSARGSGTYGYTF
TGCAGTGCTAGAGGCTCGGGGACCTATGGCTACACCTTC
>TRBJ2-2|TRBV5-5|many|-
CASSLTWGNTGELFF
TGTGCCAGCAGCTTGACCTGGGGGAACACCGGGGAGCTGTTTTTT